This T cell receptor (beta chain) came from a study of T cells after posttransplantation cyclophosphamide. Study conclusions and caveats: Tissue-infiltrating T cells from skin or gut overlapped little with blood T cells. Later post-transplant blood repertoires were often dominated by donor CD8+ memory clones. Recipient CMV seropositivity and CMV reactivation strongly tracked TRB clonality.

Clones were read by immunoSEQ multiplex PCR, and TCRdb kept only the in-frame ones, dropping some. This sample has tens of thousands of clones, with 92% found just once. Between the trimmed V and J ends, which lost 8 bases and 0 bases, there was a span of 15 bases. The CDR3 totals 15 residues. In germline, CDR1 is SNHLY, CDR2 FYNNEI. Turning to this clone: Antigen: not known.

This rearrangement joins TRBV2 to TRBJ2-3; possible D gene TRBD1, 6 bases. The TCR was taken from a woman in her forties or fifties in good health and a related stem cell transplant donor. The sample was PBMCs. CDR3 amino acids: CASSGDIKSTDTQYF. CDR3 DNA: TGTGCCAGCTCTGGGGACATTAAGAGCACAGATACGCAGTATTTT.